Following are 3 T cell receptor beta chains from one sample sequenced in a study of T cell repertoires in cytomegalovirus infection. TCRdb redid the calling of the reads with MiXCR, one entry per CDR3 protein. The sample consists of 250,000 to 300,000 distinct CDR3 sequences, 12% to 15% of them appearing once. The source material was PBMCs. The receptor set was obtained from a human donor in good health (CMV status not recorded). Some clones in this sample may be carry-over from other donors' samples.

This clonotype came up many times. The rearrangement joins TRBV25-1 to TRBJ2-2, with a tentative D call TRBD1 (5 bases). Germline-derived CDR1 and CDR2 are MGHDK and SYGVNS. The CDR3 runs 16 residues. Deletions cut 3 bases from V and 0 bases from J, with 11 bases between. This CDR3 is CASSDGATANTGELFF. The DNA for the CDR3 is TGTGCCAGCAGTGATGGGGCCACCGCGAACACCGGGGAGCTGTTTTTT.

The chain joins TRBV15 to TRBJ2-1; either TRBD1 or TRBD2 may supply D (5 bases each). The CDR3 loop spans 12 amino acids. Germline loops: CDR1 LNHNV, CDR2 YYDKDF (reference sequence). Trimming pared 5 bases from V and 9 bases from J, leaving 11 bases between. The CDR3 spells CATSVDSGEQFF. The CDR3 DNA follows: TGTGCCACCAGCGTAGACAGCGGTGAGCAGTTCTTC.

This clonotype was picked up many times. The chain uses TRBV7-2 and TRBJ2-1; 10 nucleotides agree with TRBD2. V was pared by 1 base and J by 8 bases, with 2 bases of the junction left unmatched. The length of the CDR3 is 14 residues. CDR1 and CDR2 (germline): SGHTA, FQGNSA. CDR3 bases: TGTGCCAGCAGCTTAGATCTAGCGGGAGATGAGCAGTTCTTC. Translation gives CASSLDLAGDEQFF.